Listed below are T cell receptor beta chains from one sample, sequenced in a study of cytomegalovirus exposure and HLA in healthy donors. Repertoires were generated with immunoSEQ multiplex PCR, while TCRdb's copy carries only in-frame clones and drops some. The sample lists 100,000 to 150,000 clones; over 70% were seen once. Sample: PBMCs. The receptor source for this set is a man aged 35 to 55 in good health and CMV-seropositive. CDR3s include the opening cysteine and the closing phenylalanine or tryptophan. A D gene is named only where the DNA matches it firmly. Size values are once, few and many counts, or a class for expanded clones, and some rows have none.

TRBD2,-,TRBV5-1,TRBJ2-1,TGCGCCAGCAGCTCAGCGGGAGCGGGAATTGTCTCCTACAATGAGCAGTTCTTC,CASSSAGAGIVSYNEQFF
TRBD1,-,TRBV19,TRBJ2-7,TGTGCCAGTAGTATCACAGGGGGCATGGGCGAGCAGTACTTC,CASSITGGMGEQYF
TRBD1,-,TRBV2,TRBJ2-6,TGTGCCAGCAGGGACAGGACGGACGCCTCTGGGGCCAACGTCCTGACTTTC,CASRDRTDASGANVLTF
-,few,TRBV4-1,TRBJ2-7,TGCGCCAGCAGCCAAGATCGACTAGACTACGAGCAGTACTTC,CASSQDRLDYEQYF
-,-,TRBV28,TRBJ1-1,TGTGCCAGCAGCCGGACAATCAGGAACACTGAAGCTTTCTTT,CASSRTIRNTEAFF
-,-,TRBV6-5,TRBJ1-1,TGTGCCAGCAGTCGGTCTTTGAACACTGAAGCTTTCTTT,CASSRSLNTEAFF
-,-,TRBV7-7,TRBJ2-1,TGTGCTAGCAGCGCCACGGCGGGAAGGACTGAGCAGTTCTTC,CASSATAGRTEQFF
-,-,TRBV29-1,TRBJ2-7,TGCAGCGTTGATGCCGGACTTGGAGACGAGCAGTACTTC,CSVDAGLGDEQYF
-,-,TRBV13,TRBJ2-3,TGTGCCAGCAGCTTCGACGGCAGGGGCACAGATACGCAGTATTTT,CASSFDGRGTDTQYF
-,few,TRBV6-5,TRBJ1-2,TGTGCCAGCAGATATCAATCGGGCTATGGCTACACCTTC,CASRYQSGYGYTF
-,-,TRBV13,TRBJ2-7,TGTGCCAGCAGCTTAGGAGCGTGGGAGCAGTACTTC,CASSLGAWEQYF
-,-,TRBV6-5,TRBJ2-7,TGTGCCAGCAGCCTTCCGGGACACTTCGATAAGCAGTACTTC,CASSLPGHFDKQYF
-,-,TRBV11-2,TRBJ1-2,TGTGCCAGCAGCTTAAACAGAGACTATGGCTACACCTTC,CASSLNRDYGYTF
-,few,TRBV19,TRBJ2-2,TGTGCCAGTAGTATAGCCCCCCGACTCGCTTCTAGGATCGGGGAGCTGTTTTTT,CASSIAPRLASRIGELFF
TRBD1,few,TRBV7-2,TRBJ1-4,TGTGCCAGTCGGCAGGGGGCGCCTAATGAAAAACTGTTTTTT,CASRQGAPNEKLFF
-,few,TRBV19,TRBJ1-6,TGTGCCAGTGAGGGTTTAGATCAGCCCCTCCACTTT,CASEGLDQPLHF
TRBD1,-,TRBV6-5,TRBJ2-7,TGTGCCAGCAGACTCAGCCGGACAGGGTCCTACGAGCAGTACTTC,CASRLSRTGSYEQYF
TRBD1,-,TRBV10-3,TRBJ2-7,TGTGCCATCAGTTCGTCCGGGACAGGGACCTACGAGCAGTACTTC,CAISSSGTGTYEQYF
TRBD2,-,TRBV7-2,TRBJ2-7,TGTGCCAGCAGCTTAAGCGGGGCGTCCTACGAGCAGTACTTC,CASSLSGASYEQYF
-,-,TRBV1,TRBJ2-5,TGCACCAGCAGCCAAGACAGGGGGCTCGGGACCCAGTACTTC,CTSSQDRGLGTQYF
-,-,TRBV5-4,TRBJ2-5,TGTGCCAGCAGCGCAGGGGCGCAAGAGACCCAGTACTTC,CASSAGAQETQYF
TRBD2,few,TRBV5-1,TRBJ2-5,TGCGCCAGCAGCTTGGACGCGGGAGGGCGCGAGACCCAGTACTTC,CASSLDAGGRETQYF
-,-,TRBV10-1,TRBJ2-1,TGCGCCAGCAGTGTTAGGCAGGGGCCCGCCTACAATGAGCAGTTCTTC,CASSVRQGPAYNEQFF
-,-,TRBV30,TRBJ2-1,TGTGCCTGGAGTGGCCGTAGAGATGAGCAGTTCTTC,CAWSGRRDEQFF